Below, 15 T cell receptor beta chains from the same sample are listed, as sequenced in a study of blood T cell repertoires in COVID-19. Clones were read by immunoSEQ multiplex PCR, and TCRdb kept only the in-frame ones, dropping some. The profile shows around 340,000 clones, around 88% of them singletons. The specimen was peripheral blood. These receptors all come from a man aged 25 to 40 with active or convalescent COVID-19.

This chain links TRBV6-4 with TRBJ2-7, with TRBD2 matching over 10 bases. The V gene's germline CDR1 is MRHNA and CDR2 SNTAGT. The junction had 11 bases not matched to a gene; V was cut back by 7 bases and J by 2 bases. This CDR3 is built from 16 residues. The CDR3 loop is CASNQREGPLPYEQYF. In DNA, the CDR3 is TGTGCCAGCAACCAGCGGGAGGGCCCTCTCCCCTACGAGCAGTACTTC.

This clone was detected once. The V gene is TRBV21-1, the J gene TRBJ2-4; the table's D call, TRBD1, has no DNA check behind it. TRBV21-1 is designated a pseudogene. The CDR3 length is 14 residues. For the CDR3, the DNA is TGTGCCAGCAGCAAAGTCCACAGGTCCCCAGCTCAGTACTTC. It yields the protein CASSKVHRSPAQYF.

The gene calls are TRBV6-5 and TRBJ1-6; TRBD1 might be the D (6 bases). Deletions cut 4 bases from V and 9 bases from J, with 7 bases between. In germline, CDR1 is MNHEY, CDR2 SVGAGI. The CDR3 is 12 amino acids. This CDR3 is CASSSGVSPLHF. Here the CDR3 DNA reads TGTGCCAGCAGTTCAGGGGTTTCACCCCTCCACTTT.

This clone appeared a few times. The chain employs TRBV28 and TRBJ2-2; 9 bases are shared with TRBD2. The V gene end was trimmed by 6 bases and the J gene end by 2 bases; junction bases not matched to a gene: 4. Germline V lookup: CDR1 MDHEN, CDR2 SYDVKM. This CDR3 has 15 amino acids. For the CDR3, the DNA is TGTGCCAGCAGCCCTAGCGGGGAAAACACCGGGGAGCTGTTTTTT. Its protein is CASSPSGENTGELFF.

The CDR3 coding sequence is TGCAGCGTTGATACGGCCGGACAGGGGGGCGGCTACACCTTC. Translated: CSVDTAGQGGGYTF. This chain links TRBV29-1 with TRBJ1-2; the match to TRBD1 covers 10 bases. The germline gives CDR1 SQVTM, CDR2 ANQGSEA. The CDR3 sequence is 14 residues long. The V gene end was trimmed by 3 bases and the J gene end by 8 bases; junction bases not matched to a gene: 9.

The V call is TRBV13, the J call TRBJ2-1; D perhaps matches TRBD1 (6 bases). Trimming cost V 1 base and J 6 bases, with 10 bases left between them. CDR1 PRHDT and CDR2 FYEKMQ come from the germline V gene (reference sequence). CDR3 length equals 14 residues. The CDR3 DNA follows: TGTGCCAGCAGCTTAGCAGGGGCGGTCAATGAGCAGTTCTTC. Amino acids: CASSLAGAVNEQFF.

The CDR3 loop reads CASSPEGQPQHF. The DNA for the CDR3 is TGTGCCAGCTCACCAGAGGGTCAGCCCCAGCATTTT. The chain carries TRBV18 and TRBJ1-5; D unresolved. The germline gives CDR1 KGHSH, CDR2 LQKENI. CDR3 length: 12 amino acids. V dropped 2 bases and J dropped 6 bases, with 5 bases sitting between them.

V and J are TRBV6-5 and TRBJ1-1, with D perhaps matching TRBD1 (5 bases). There are 16 residues in the CDR3. Germline V gives CDR1 MNHEY, CDR2 SVGAGI. The V and J ends lost 2 bases and 4 bases respectively, with 17 bases between them. CDR3 DNA: TGTGCCAGCAGTTACAGGGGCAGGCCGCTGGGCACTGAAGCTTTCTTT. Amino acids: CASSYRGRPLGTEAFF.

V and J are TRBV14 and TRBJ2-7, with 7 bases identical to TRBD1. The V and J ends lost 5 bases and 1 base, in that order; junction bases with no gene match: 8. The length of the CDR3 is 15 residues. The germline V gene has CDR1 SGHDN and CDR2 FVKESK. The CDR3 spells CASSAHRGFSYEQYF. CDR3 nucleotides: TGTGCCAGCAGCGCGCACAGGGGATTTTCCTACGAGCAGTACTTC.

CDR3 nucleotides: TGTGCCAGCGTAGCGGGAGGGCTGGGAGAGCAGTTCTTC. Translation: CASVAGGLGEQFF. The rearrangement links TRBV28 to TRBJ2-1; 11 bases align to TRBD2. The CDR3 has 13 amino acids. CDR1 and CDR2 (germline): MDHEN, SYDVKM. V lost 8 bases to trimming and J lost 10 bases; unmatched junction nucleotides: 7.

This clone was found a few times. The V and J genes are TRBV3-1 (or the pseudogene TRBV3-2) and TRBJ2-5, with 10 bases lining up with TRBD2. The V gene's germline CDR1 is LGHDT and CDR2 YNNKEL (reference sequence). Losses at the gene ends were 4 bases for V and 5 bases for J; bases not matched to a gene: 10. This CDR3 region has 16 residues. CDR3 coding DNA: TGTGCCAGCAGCCTGGGACTAGCGACCCACAGTGAGACCCAGTACTTC. As protein: CASSLGLATHSETQYF.

The chain employs TRBV5-4 and TRBJ1-2; D possibly corresponds to TRBD1 (6 bases). CDR3 length: 14 residues. V gave up 0 bases and J gave up 4 bases, with 10 bases separating them. The germline CDR1 and CDR2 sequences are SGHNT and YYREEE (reference sequence). CDR3 sequence reads: CASSLGTDLYGYTF. The CDR3 bases are TGTGCCAGCAGCTTGGGGACAGACCTCTATGGCTACACCTTC.

The rearrangement uses TRBV27 and TRBJ1-1; maybe TRBD1 (6 bases). V was clipped by 6 bases and J by 3 bases, with 14 bases between them. The CDR3 covers 14 residues. CDR1 is MNHEY and CDR2 is SMNVEV in the germline V gene (reference sequence). The CDR3 region is CASRAQGGDTEAFF. CDR3 nucleotides: TGTGCCAGCAGGGCACAGGGTGGGGACACTGAAGCTTTCTTT.

This rearrangement joins TRBV15 to TRBJ2-1; 7 bases agree with TRBD2. The CDR3 runs 14 residues. Germline assignment: CDR1 LNHNV and CDR2 YYDKDF (reference sequence). V dropped 4 bases and J dropped 8; count of bases not matched to a gene: 8. CDR3 sequence (DNA): TGTGCCACCAGCACCCAGCGGGAAAGGGATGAGCAGTTCTTC. This encodes CATSTQRERDEQFF.

The V call is TRBV6-2 or TRBV6-3, the J call TRBJ2-1; 8 nucleotides agree with TRBD1. Germline V gives CDR1 MNHEY, CDR2 SVGEGT. The trim removed 6 bases at V and 5 bases at J, leaving 12 bases unmatched. The CDR3 length is 16 residues. The CDR3 nucleotides read TGTGCCAGCAGCCCGCCGGACAGGGAAAAGGACAATGAGCAGTTCTTC. Its translation: CASSPPDREKDNEQFF.